This T cell receptor (beta chain) was sequenced during a study of control samples from healthy donors and cancer patients. Sequencing used immunoSEQ multiplex PCR; TCRdb keeps in-frame clones, though not all of them. The sample gives 65,000 to 75,000 clones, more than 85% of which show up once; 4% is in the top ten. J gave up 2 bases and V 4 bases, and 6 bases lay outside the gene matches. The germline V gene has CDR1 SGHRS and CDR2 YFSETQ. The CDR3 runs 15 residues. The chain is built from TRBV5-1 and TRBJ1-3, with 7 bases aligning to TRBD1. The specimen sequenced was blood. The clonotype comes from a woman aged 45-65 years in good health. The CDR3 nucleotides read TGCGCCAGCAGCAACGACAGGGTTGCTGGAAACACCATATATTTT. It yields the protein CASSNDRVAGNTIYF.